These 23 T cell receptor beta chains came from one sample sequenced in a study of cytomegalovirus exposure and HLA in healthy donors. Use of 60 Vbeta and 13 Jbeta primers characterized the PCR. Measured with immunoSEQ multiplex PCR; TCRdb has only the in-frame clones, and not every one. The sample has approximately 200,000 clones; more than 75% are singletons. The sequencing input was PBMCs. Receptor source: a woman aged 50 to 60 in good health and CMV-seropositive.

The CDR3 loop reads CASSYSIGQNQPQHF. The DNA for the CDR3 is TGTGCCAGCAGTTACTCCATCGGACAGAATCAGCCCCAGCATTTT. J is TRBJ1-5 and V is TRBV6-5; possible D gene TRBD1, 6 bases. Germline CDR1 MNHEY, CDR2 SVGAGI. The CDR3 is made up of 15 amino acids. V was pared by 0 bases and J by 4 bases, with 10 bases between.

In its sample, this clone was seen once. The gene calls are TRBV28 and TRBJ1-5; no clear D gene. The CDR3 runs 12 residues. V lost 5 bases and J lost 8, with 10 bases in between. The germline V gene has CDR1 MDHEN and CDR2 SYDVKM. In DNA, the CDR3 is TGTGCCAGCAGTCTACTAGGCGAGCCCCAGCATTTT. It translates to CASSLLGEPQHF.

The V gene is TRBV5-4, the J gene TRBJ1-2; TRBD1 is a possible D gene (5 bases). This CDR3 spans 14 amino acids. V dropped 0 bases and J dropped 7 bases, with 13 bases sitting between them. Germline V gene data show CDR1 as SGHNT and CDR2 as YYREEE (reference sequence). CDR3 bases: TGTGCCAGCAGCTTGGAATCCGGGGGTAGTGGCTACACCTTC. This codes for CASSLESGGSGYTF.

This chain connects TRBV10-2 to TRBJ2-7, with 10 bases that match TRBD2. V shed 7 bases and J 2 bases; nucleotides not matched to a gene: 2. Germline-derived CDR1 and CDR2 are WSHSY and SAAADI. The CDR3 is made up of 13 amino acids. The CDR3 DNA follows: TGCGCCAGCACGAGCGGGGGGGCCTACGAGCAGTACTTC. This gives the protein CASTSGGAYEQYF.

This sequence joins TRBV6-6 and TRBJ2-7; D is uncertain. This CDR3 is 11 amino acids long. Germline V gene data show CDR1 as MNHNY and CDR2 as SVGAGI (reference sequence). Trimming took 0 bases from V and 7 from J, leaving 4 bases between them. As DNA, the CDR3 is TGTGCCAGCAGTTACTCCAGTGAGCAGTACTTC. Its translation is CASSYSSEQYF.

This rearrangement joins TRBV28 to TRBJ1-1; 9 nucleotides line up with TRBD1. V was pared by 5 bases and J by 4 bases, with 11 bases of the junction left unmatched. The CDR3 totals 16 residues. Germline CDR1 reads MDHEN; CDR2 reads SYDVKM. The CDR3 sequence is CASSTPGTGSFTEAFF. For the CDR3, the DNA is TGTGCCAGCAGTACACCCGGGACAGGGAGTTTCACTGAAGCTTTCTTT.

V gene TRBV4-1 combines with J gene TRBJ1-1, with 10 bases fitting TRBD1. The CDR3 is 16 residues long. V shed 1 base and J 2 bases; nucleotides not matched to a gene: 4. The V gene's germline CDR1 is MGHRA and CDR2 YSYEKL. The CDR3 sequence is CASSQAVTGGNTEAFF. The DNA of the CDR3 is TGCGCCAGCAGCCAAGCTGTGACAGGGGGCAACACTGAAGCTTTCTTT.

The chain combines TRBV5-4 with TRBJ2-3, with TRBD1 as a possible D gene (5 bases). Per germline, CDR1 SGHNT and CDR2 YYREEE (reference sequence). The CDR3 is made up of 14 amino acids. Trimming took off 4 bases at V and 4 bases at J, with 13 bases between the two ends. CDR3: CASSVQGPPDTQYF. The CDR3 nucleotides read TGTGCCAGCAGCGTGCAGGGTCCCCCAGATACGCAGTATTTT. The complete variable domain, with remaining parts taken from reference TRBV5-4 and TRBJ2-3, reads ETGVTQSPTHLIKTRGQQVTLRCSSQSGHNTVSWYQQALGQGPQFIFQYYREEENGRGNFPPRFSGLQFPNYSSELNVNALELDDSALYLCASSVQGPPDTQYFGPGTRLTVL.

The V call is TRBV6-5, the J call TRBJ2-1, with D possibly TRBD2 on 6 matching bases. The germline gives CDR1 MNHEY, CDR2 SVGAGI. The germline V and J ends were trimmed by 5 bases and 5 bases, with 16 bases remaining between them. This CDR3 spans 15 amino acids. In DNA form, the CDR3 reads TGTGCCAGCAGTCCCGTAGGGAGGTTTGACAATGAGCAGTTCTTC. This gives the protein CASSPVGRFDNEQFF.

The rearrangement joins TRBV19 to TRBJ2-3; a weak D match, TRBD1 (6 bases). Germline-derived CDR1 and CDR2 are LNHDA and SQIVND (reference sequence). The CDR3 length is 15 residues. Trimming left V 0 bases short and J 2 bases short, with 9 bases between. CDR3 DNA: TGTGCCAGTAGTATAGAAACAGGGTCCACAGATACGCAGTATTTT. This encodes CASSIETGSTDTQYF.

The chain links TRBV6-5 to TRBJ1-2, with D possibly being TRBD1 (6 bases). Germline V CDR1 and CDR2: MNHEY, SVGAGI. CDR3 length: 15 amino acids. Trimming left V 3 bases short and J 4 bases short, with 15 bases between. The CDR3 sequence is CASSYAQGAGYGYTF. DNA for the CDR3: TGTGCCAGCAGTTATGCACAGGGTGCGGGCTATGGCTACACCTTC.

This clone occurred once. The CDR3 sequence is CATSRSPQGSPYEQYF. CDR3 bases: TGTGCCACCAGCAGATCTCCACAGGGGTCGCCTTACGAGCAGTACTTC. The chain carries TRBV15 and TRBJ2-7, with 7 bases identical to TRBD1. Trimming removed 2 bases from V and 4 bases from J; junction bases left unmatched: 11. The CDR3 totals 16 residues. Germline V gene lookup returns CDR1 LNHNV and CDR2 YYDKDF (reference sequence).

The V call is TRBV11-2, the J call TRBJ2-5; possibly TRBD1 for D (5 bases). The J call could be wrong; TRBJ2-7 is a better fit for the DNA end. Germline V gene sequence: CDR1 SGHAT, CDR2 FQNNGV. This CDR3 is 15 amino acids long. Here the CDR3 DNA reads TGTGCCAGCAGCCGAGACAGATTATCACCCTACGAGCAGTACTTC. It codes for CASSRDRLSPYEQYF.

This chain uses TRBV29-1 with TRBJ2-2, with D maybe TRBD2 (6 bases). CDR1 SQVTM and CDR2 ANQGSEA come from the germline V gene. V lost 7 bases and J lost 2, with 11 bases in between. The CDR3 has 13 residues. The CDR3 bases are TGCAGCGCCGGGGGACCCAACACCGGGGAGCTGTTTTTT. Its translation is CSAGGPNTGELFF.

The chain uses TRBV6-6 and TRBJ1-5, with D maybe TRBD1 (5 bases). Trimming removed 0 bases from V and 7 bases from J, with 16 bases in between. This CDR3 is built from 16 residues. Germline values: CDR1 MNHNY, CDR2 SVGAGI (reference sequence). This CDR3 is CASSYSQVGGEQPQHF. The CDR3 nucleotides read TGTGCCAGCAGTTACTCGCAGGTGGGGGGGGAACAGCCCCAGCATTTT.

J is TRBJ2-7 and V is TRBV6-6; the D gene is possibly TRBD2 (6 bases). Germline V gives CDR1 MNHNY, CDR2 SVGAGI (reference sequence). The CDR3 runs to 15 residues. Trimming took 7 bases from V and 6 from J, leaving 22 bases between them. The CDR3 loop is CASTPSGDARREQYF. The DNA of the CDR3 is TGTGCCAGCACTCCTTCGGGAGACGCAAGGCGCGAGCAGTACTTC.

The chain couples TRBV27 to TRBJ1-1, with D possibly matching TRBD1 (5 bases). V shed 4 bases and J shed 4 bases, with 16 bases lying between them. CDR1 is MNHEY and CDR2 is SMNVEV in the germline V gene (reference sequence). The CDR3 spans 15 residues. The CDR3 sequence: CASSSWQGIGTEAFF. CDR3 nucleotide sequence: TGTGCCAGCAGTTCCTGGCAGGGTATCGGCACTGAAGCTTTCTTT.

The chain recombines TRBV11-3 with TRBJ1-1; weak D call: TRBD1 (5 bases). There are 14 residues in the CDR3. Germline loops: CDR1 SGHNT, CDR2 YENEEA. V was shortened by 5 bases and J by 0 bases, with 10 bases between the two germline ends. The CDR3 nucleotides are TGTGCCAGCAGCCTGGGGGGTTTGAACACTGAAGCTTTCTTT. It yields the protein CASSLGGLNTEAFF. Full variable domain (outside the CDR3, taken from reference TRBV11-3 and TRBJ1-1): EAGVVQSPRYKIIEKKQPVAFWCNPISGHNTLYWYLQNLGQGPELLIRYENEEAVDDSQLPKDRFSAERLKGVDSTLKIQPAELGDSAVYLCASSLGGLNTEAFFGQGTRLTVV.

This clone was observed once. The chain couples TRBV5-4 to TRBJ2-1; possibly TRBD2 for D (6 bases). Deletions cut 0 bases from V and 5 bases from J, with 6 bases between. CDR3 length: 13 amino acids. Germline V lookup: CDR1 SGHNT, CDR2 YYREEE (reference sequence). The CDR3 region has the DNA TGTGCCAGCAGCTTGGGGACTAACAATGAGCAGTTCTTC. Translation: CASSLGTNNEQFF.

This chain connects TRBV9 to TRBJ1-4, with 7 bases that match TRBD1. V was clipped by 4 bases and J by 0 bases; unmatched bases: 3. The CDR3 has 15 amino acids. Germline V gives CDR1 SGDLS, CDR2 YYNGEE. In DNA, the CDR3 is TGTGCCAGCAGCCCCACAGGGGCAACTAATGAAAAACTGTTTTTT. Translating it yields CASSPTGATNEKLFF. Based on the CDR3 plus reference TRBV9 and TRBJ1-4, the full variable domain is DSGVTQTPKHLITATGQRVTLRCSPRSGDLSVYWYQQSLDQGLQFLIQYYNGEERAKGNILERFSAQQFPDLHSELNLSSLELGDSALYFCASSPTGATNEKLFFGSGTQLSVL.

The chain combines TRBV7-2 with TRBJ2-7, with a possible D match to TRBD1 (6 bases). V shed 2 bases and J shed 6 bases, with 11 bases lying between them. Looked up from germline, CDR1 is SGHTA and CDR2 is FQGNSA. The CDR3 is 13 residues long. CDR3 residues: CASSLLSGAEQYF. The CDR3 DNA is TGTGCCAGCAGCTTATTATCAGGGGCCGAGCAGTACTTC.

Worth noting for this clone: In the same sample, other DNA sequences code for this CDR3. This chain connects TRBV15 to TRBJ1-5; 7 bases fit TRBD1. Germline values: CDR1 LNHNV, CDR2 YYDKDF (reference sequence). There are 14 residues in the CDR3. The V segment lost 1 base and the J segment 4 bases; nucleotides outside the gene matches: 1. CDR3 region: CATSRGDSNQPQHF. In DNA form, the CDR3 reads TGTGCCACCAGCAGAGGGGACAGTAATCAGCCCCAGCATTTT.

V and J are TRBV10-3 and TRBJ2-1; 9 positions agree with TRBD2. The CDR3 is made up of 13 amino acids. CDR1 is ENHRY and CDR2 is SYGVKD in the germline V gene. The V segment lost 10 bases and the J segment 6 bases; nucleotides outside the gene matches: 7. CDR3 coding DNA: TGTGCCACGGTAGCGGGAGACCCCAATGAGCAGTTCTTC. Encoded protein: CATVAGDPNEQFF.